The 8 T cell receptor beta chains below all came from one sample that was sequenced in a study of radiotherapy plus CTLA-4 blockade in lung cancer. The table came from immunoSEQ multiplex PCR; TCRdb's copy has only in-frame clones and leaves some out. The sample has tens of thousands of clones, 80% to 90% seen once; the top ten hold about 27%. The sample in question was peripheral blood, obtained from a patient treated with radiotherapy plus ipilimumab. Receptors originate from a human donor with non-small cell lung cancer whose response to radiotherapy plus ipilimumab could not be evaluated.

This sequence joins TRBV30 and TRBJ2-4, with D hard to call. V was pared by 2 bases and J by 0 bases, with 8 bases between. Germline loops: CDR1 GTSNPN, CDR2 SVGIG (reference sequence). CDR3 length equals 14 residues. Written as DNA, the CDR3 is TGTGCCTGGAGTACCCAGGTAGCCAAAAACATTCAGTACTTC. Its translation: CAWSTQVAKNIQYF.

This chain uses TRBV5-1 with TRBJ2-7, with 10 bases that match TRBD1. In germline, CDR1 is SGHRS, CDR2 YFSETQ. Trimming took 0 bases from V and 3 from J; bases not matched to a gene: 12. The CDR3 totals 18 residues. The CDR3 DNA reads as TGCGCCAGCAGCTTGGCGGGACAGGGGCGGGAGTGGGTCTACGAGCAGTACTTC. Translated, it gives CASSLAGQGREWVYEQYF.

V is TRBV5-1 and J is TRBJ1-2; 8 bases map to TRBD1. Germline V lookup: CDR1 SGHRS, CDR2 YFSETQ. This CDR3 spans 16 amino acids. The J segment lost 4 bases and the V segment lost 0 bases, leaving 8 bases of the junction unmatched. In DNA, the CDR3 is TGCGCCAGCAGCTTGGGGCTGGACAGGGTCGGCTATGGCTACACCTTC. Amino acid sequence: CASSLGLDRVGYGYTF.

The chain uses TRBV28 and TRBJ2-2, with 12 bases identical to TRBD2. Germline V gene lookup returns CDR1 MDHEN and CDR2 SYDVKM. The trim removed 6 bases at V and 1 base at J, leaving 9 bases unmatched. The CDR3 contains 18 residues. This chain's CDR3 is CASSPALAGGWNTGELFF. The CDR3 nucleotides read TGTGCCAGCAGCCCGGCGCTAGCGGGAGGGTGGAACACCGGGGAGCTGTTTTTT.

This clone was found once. The CDR3: CASSRHLSGPSSYEQYF. DNA for the CDR3: TGCGCCAGCAGCCGCCATCTTAGCGGGCCTAGCTCCTACGAGCAGTACTTC. The chain recombines TRBV4-3 with TRBJ2-7; 7 bases agree with TRBD2. Unmatched junction bases numbered 12, after V lost 4 bases and J lost 0 bases. The CDR3 loop spans 17 amino acids. Germline V gene lookup returns CDR1 LGHNA and CDR2 YSLEER.

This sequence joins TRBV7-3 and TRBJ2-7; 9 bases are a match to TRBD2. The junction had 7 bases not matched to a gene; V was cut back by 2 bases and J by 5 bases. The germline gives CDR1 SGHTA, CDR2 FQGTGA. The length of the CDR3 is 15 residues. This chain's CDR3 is CASSLLASGIHEQYF. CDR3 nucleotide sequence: TGTGCCAGCAGCTTATTGGCTAGCGGGATCCACGAGCAGTACTTC. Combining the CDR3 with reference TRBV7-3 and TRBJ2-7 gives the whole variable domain GAGVSQTPSNKVTEKGKYVELRCDPISGHTALYWYRQSLGQGPEFLIYFQGTGAADDSGLPNDRFFAVRPEGSVSTLKIQRTERGDSAVYLCASSLLASGIHEQYFGPGTRLTVT.

CDR3 loop: CASSLSQVYNEQFF. The CDR3, as DNA: TGTGCCAGCAGCTTAAGTCAGGTCTACAATGAGCAGTTCTTC. The chain joins TRBV7-8 to TRBJ2-1; D gene unclear. Germline V gene sequence: CDR1 SGHVS, CDR2 FQNEAQ. This CDR3 has 14 residues. Trimming stripped 2 bases from V and 3 bases from J, with 8 bases between.

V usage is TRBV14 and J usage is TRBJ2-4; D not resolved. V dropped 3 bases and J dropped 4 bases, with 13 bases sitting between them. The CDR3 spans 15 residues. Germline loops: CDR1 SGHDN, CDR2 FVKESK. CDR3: CASSHTTDFKNIQYF. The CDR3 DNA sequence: TGTGCCAGCAGCCACACTACGGATTTTAAAAACATTCAGTACTTC.